The 15 T cell receptor beta chains in this list originate from one sample, sequenced in a study of immune evolution from preneoplasia to lung adenocarcinoma (dated by TCRdb to the early 2020s). Library preparation was by the immunoSEQ multiplex PCR assay. TCRdb's version of the immuneACCESS table is confined to in-frame rearrangements and falls short of the full clone set. An unresolved V gene accounts for under half of the shortfall where checked; the remainder is of unknown origin. The sample records several thousand clones, under 90% of which are singletons. Clones ranked in the top ten supply about 9% of the sample. Sequenced: FFPE invasive lung adenocarcinoma tissue. In light of the paper, this sample's cell subset or site label describes: frankly invasive lung adenocarcinoma (ADC). The receptors come from a person aged 45-60 years with lung adenocarcinoma.

The rearrangement joins TRBV18 to TRBJ2-3; unclear D gene. The germline gives CDR1 KGHSH, CDR2 LQKENI. CDR3 length: 13 residues. V lost 4 bases and J lost 5, with 10 bases in between. CDR3 region: CASSLGGVDTQYF. In DNA form, the CDR3 reads TGTGCCAGCTCACTTGGTGGAGTAGATACGCAGTATTTT.

This chain joins TRBV11-2 and TRBJ2-7; 7 positions agree with TRBD2. With 5 bases clipped from V and 3 bases from J, the junction kept 10 bases outside the gene matches. Per the germline V gene, CDR1 is SGHAT and CDR2 is FQNNGV. This CDR3 has 15 amino acids. This CDR3 is CASSVTLGLVYEQYF. Here the CDR3 DNA reads TGTGCCAGCAGCGTTACCCTTGGACTAGTCTACGAGCAGTACTTC.

In this sample, this clone turned up a few times. The rearrangement uses TRBV29-1 and TRBJ1-1, with 7 bases lining up with TRBD1. Germline trimming cut 7 bases from V and 2 bases from J; bases unmatched to any gene: 7. This CDR3 has 13 residues. Germline CDR1 and CDR2: SQVTM and ANQGSEA. Here the CDR3 reads CSAGGTDNTEAFF. CDR3 DNA: TGCAGCGCTGGAGGGACAGATAACACTGAAGCTTTCTTT.

V is TRBV6-5 and J is TRBJ1-1, with D uncertain. This CDR3 spans 15 amino acids. V was shortened by 0 bases and J by 2 bases, with 10 bases between the two germline ends. Per the germline V gene, CDR1 is MNHEY and CDR2 is SVGAGI. CDR3 bases: TGTGCCAGCAGTTACTCGATTCCAGATAACACTGAAGCTTTCTTT. Its translation is CASSYSIPDNTEAFF.

The chain links TRBV19 to TRBJ2-3; D remains ambiguous. The V end lost 4 bases, the J end lost 4 bases, and 12 bases lay between the germline ends. CDR1 LNHDA and CDR2 SQIVND come from the germline V gene (reference sequence). The CDR3 covers 14 residues. Here the CDR3 DNA reads TGTGCCAGTAGTACCGACACCTTCGCAGATACGCAGTATTTT. Its protein product is CASSTDTFADTQYF.

This clone showed up just a few times. The rearrangement joins TRBV27 to TRBJ2-3, with 10 bases fitting TRBD1. Germline loops: CDR1 MNHEY, CDR2 SMNVEV (reference sequence). Germline trimming cut 10 bases from V and 3 bases from J; bases unmatched to any gene: 4. The CDR3 has 13 residues. CDR3 sequence: CATRTGGTDTQYF. CDR3 nucleotides: TGTGCCACCCGGACAGGGGGTACAGATACGCAGTATTTT.

In this sample, this clone turned up a few times. This chain links TRBV19 with TRBJ1-2, with D possibly matching TRBD1 (6 bases). V gave up 5 bases and J gave up 4 bases, with 11 bases separating them. Germline V lookup: CDR1 LNHDA, CDR2 SQIVND (reference sequence). The CDR3 is 13 residues long. CDR3 amino acids: CASSLGQPYGYTF. The CDR3, as DNA: TGTGCCAGTAGTCTTGGACAGCCCTATGGCTACACCTTC.

The CDR3 DNA reads TGTGCCATTAAGGCTCGACATTATAATTCACCCCTCCACTTT. The encoded protein is CAIKARHYNSPLHF. The chain links TRBV6-5 to TRBJ1-6; D remains unclear. V was trimmed by 10 bases and J by 4 bases, leaving 14 bases between them. The CDR3 is 14 amino acids. Germline V lookup: CDR1 MNHEY, CDR2 SVGAGI.

The rearrangement links TRBV27 to TRBJ1-2; 7 bases fit TRBD1. CDR3 length equals 14 residues. Germline CDR1 MNHEY, CDR2 SMNVEV (reference sequence). After removal of 6 bases from V and 5 bases from J, the junction contained 9 bases not matched to a gene. The CDR3 region is CASRGGTVGYGYTF. The CDR3 DNA sequence: TGTGCCAGCAGGGGGGGGACAGTTGGGTATGGCTACACCTTC.

V is TRBV7-2 and J is TRBJ2-2, with 7 bases matching TRBD1. V trimming: 3 bases; J trimming: 8 bases; junction bases outside the gene matches: 12. The CDR3 covers 16 residues. Germline V gives CDR1 SGHTA, CDR2 FQGNSA. The CDR3 DNA reads TGTGCCAGCAGCTTGAGGGGGCTAGTGGGATCAGGGGAGCTGTTTTTT. This encodes CASSLRGLVGSGELFF.

The chain links TRBV10-3 to TRBJ2-2, with TRBD2 matching over 14 bases. Germline CDR1 and CDR2: ENHRY and SYGVKD. V shed 4 bases, J shed 6 bases, and the junction held 4 bases outside the gene matches. The CDR3 runs 16 residues. CDR3 coding DNA: TGTGCCATCAGTGCGCGACTAGCGGGGGGGCCCGGGGAGCTGTTTTTT. Translation: CAISARLAGGPGELFF.

The chain carries TRBV7-9 and TRBJ2-7; weak D call: TRBD2 (5 bases). Germline assignment: CDR1 SEHNR and CDR2 FQNEAQ (reference sequence). The V end was cut by 0 bases, the J end by 6 bases, with 9 bases between. This CDR3 has 13 residues. The DNA for the CDR3 is TGTGCCAGCAGCTTAGCGAGGGATTCCGAGCAGTACTTC. Translating it yields CASSLARDSEQYF.

This clone was counted once. V gene TRBV12-5 combines with J gene TRBJ2-7; 10 bases are a match to TRBD1. V shed 6 bases, J shed 3 bases, and the junction held 5 bases outside the gene matches. The CDR3 runs 14 residues. Germline CDR1 and CDR2: LGHNT and FRNRAP. The chain's CDR3 is CASGPGQGSYEQYF. CDR3 bases: TGTGCTAGTGGACCGGGACAGGGGAGCTACGAGCAGTACTTC.

The chain joins TRBV6-6 to TRBJ1-5, with 9 positions matching TRBD1. J gave up 6 bases and V 6 bases, and 6 bases lay outside the gene matches. CDR1 MNHNY and CDR2 SVGAGI come from the germline V gene (reference sequence). The CDR3 extends over 14 amino acids. This chain's CDR3 is CASRVGQGSQPQHF. CDR3 DNA sequence: TGTGCCAGCAGAGTGGGACAGGGTAGTCAGCCCCAGCATTTT.

The chain couples TRBV19 to TRBJ1-5; D is unresolved. V lost 5 bases and J lost 3, with 8 bases in between. This CDR3 has 13 residues. Germline loops: CDR1 LNHDA, CDR2 SQIVND (reference sequence). In nucleotides, the CDR3 is TGTGCCAGTAGTTTCGACCTCAATCAGCCCCAGCATTTT. Its translation: CASSFDLNQPQHF.